Listed here are 15 T cell receptor beta chains from one sample, sequenced in a study of Tregs in tolerant kidney transplant recipients (dated by TCRdb to about 2019). Library creation used the immunoSEQ multiplex PCR assay. This immuneACCESS table, as held by TCRdb, lists in-frame sequences with V and J called but not all clones. Of the missing ones, under half trace to an unresolved V gene in checked studies; the others have no known cause. For this sample the table gives 20,000 to 25,000 clones, of which roughly 80% were detected only once. The ten top clones hold about 25% of the sample. The time point label here, explained by the study, means: 6 months after combined kidney and bone marrow transplant. The transplants used related donors with nonmyeloablative bone marrow transplantation, and mixed chimerism in the human trials was transient. The input for sequencing was CD8+ T cells from blood (PBMCs), taken 6 months after the transplant. The receptors derive from a human patient who received a combined kidney and bone marrow transplant. Where a transplant has occurred, the graft donor may have supplied some of the T cells.

The chain uses TRBV7-2 and TRBJ2-1; possible D gene TRBD1, 5 bases. Germline values: CDR1 SGHTA, CDR2 FQGNSA. The V end lost 6 bases, the J end lost 0 bases, and 9 bases lay between the germline ends. The CDR3 loop spans 14 amino acids. DNA for the CDR3: TGTGCCAGCAGAGTACAGGCCTCCTACAATGAGCAGTTCTTC. Translating it yields CASRVQASYNEQFF.

This clone was recorded once. The CDR3 DNA reads as TGTGCTAGTTCCCCTTACTACGAGCAGTACTTC. This sequence encodes CASSPYYEQYF. The chain combines TRBV12-5 with TRBJ2-7; no reliable D call. From germline, CDR1 is LGHNT and CDR2 FRNRAP. This CDR3 has 11 amino acids. Trimming left V 8 bases short and J 3 bases short, with 8 bases between.

This clone was seen a few times. The J gene is TRBJ1-4, the V gene TRBV27, with a possible D match to TRBD1 (5 bases). V lost 8 bases to trimming and J lost 4 bases, with 11 bases between them. CDR3 length: 13 amino acids. Germline V gene lookup returns CDR1 MNHEY and CDR2 SMNVEV (reference sequence). CDR3 protein: CASRTTDNEKLFF. The CDR3 DNA reads TGTGCCAGCCGGACAACCGATAATGAAAAACTGTTTTTT.

J is TRBJ2-7 and V is TRBV16; unclear D gene. Germline loops: CDR1 KGHSY, CDR2 FQNENV. Between the trimmed V and J ends, which lost 0 bases and 4 bases, there was a span of 7 bases. CDR3 length: 13 amino acids. The CDR3 loop reads CASSQSLGYEQYF. The CDR3 nucleotides are TGTGCCAGCAGCCAATCCCTCGGTTACGAGCAGTACTTC. The whole variable domain, remainder taken from reference TRBV16 and TRBJ2-7, is GEEVAQTPKHLVRGEGQKAKLYCAPIKGHSYVFWYQQVLKNEFKFLISFQNENVFDETGMPKERFSAKCLPNSPCSLEIQATKLEDSAVYFCASSQSLGYEQYFGPGTRLTVT.

The chain employs TRBV4-3 and TRBJ2-5, with 9 bases identical to TRBD2. The length of the CDR3 is 15 residues. Germline trimming cut 1 base from V and 4 bases from J; bases unmatched to any gene: 4. The germline V gene encodes CDR1 LGHNA and CDR2 YSLEER. The CDR3 sequence is CASSQGGGAGETQYF. The CDR3 DNA reads TGCGCCAGCAGCCAAGGCGGGGGGGCAGGAGAGACCCAGTACTTC.

The sample holds a few counts of this clone. The chain joins TRBV7-2 to TRBJ1-2; D not resolved. The CDR3 consists of 12 residues. CDR1 is SGHTA, CDR2 FQGNSA, per germline. Deletions cut 1 base from V and 6 bases from J, with 6 bases between. This CDR3 is CASSLDPDGYTF. In DNA form, the CDR3 reads TGTGCCAGCAGCTTAGACCCGGATGGCTACACCTTC.

Only one count was recorded for this clone. CDR3 nucleotide sequence: TGTGCCAGTAGTATTGCCAGGGGCACTGAAGCTTTCTTT. It yields the protein CASSIARGTEAFF. The rearrangement uses TRBV19 and TRBJ1-1; maybe TRBD1 (6 bases). This CDR3 has 13 residues. The V gene lost 3 bases and the J gene lost 4 bases, with 9 bases spanning the gap. Germline V CDR1 and CDR2: LNHDA, SQIVND (reference sequence).

The V call is TRBV30, the J call TRBJ2-2; D call uncertain. Trimming took 5 bases from V and 7 from J, leaving 8 bases between them. Per germline, CDR1 GTSNPN and CDR2 SVGIG (reference sequence). This CDR3 spans 11 amino acids. For the CDR3, the DNA is TGTGCCTGGTCTGGCATCGGGGAGCTGTTTTTT. Its translation: CAWSGIGELFF. Filled out from reference TRBV30 and TRBJ2-2, the complete variable domain reads SQTIHQWPATLVQPVGSPLSLECTVEGTSNPNLYWYRQAAGRGLQLLFYSVGIGQISSEVPQNLSASRPQDRQFILSSKKLLLSDSGFYLCAWSGIGELFFGEGSRLTVL.

This chain joins TRBV4-2 and TRBJ1-5; possibly TRBD1 for D (5 bases). The CDR3 consists of 13 residues. Germline CDR1 and CDR2: LGHNA and YNFKEQ. The V gene lost 4 bases and the J gene lost 4 bases, with 8 bases spanning the gap. The CDR3 here is CASSPQGNQPQHF. Here the CDR3 DNA reads TGTGCCAGCAGCCCTCAGGGAAATCAGCCCCAGCATTTT.

This sequence joins TRBV27 and TRBJ1-3; 7 positions agree with TRBD1. CDR3 length: 15 residues. V trimming: 4 bases; J trimming: 7 bases; junction bases outside the gene matches: 10. The V gene's germline CDR1 is MNHEY and CDR2 SMNVEV (reference sequence). DNA for the CDR3: TGTGCCAGCAGTTCCTCAGTAGGACAGGCGAACACCATATATTTT. As protein: CASSSSVGQANTIYF.

The rearrangement uses TRBV7-9 and TRBJ1-2; 9 bases are a match to TRBD1. Per the germline V gene, CDR1 is SEHNR and CDR2 is FQNEAQ (reference sequence). This CDR3 contains 14 residues. Trimming cost V 5 bases and J 5 bases; bases outside gene matches: 6. The CDR3 region is CASSRDREPYGYTF. The CDR3 DNA reads TGTGCCAGCAGCCGGGACAGGGAGCCTTATGGCTACACCTTC.

The chain links TRBV7-3 to TRBJ2-5, with a tentative D call TRBD1 (6 bases). The V gene lost 2 bases and the J gene lost 4 bases, with 11 bases spanning the gap. The CDR3 runs 14 residues. Germline CDR1 SGHTA, CDR2 FQGTGA. In DNA form, the CDR3 reads TGTGCCAGCAGCTTAGACGTCAGGGGAGAGACCCAGTACTTC. Translating gives CASSLDVRGETQYF. The variable domain in full, with the rest retrieved from reference TRBV7-3 and TRBJ2-5, is GAGVSQTPSNKVTEKGKYVELRCDPISGHTALYWYRQSLGQGPEFLIYFQGTGAADDSGLPNDRFFAVRPEGSVSTLKIQRTERGDSAVYLCASSLDVRGETQYFGPGTRLLVL.

The CDR3 nucleotides are TGTGCCAGCAGCTTCTGGAACACTGAAGCTTTCTTT. It translates to CASSFWNTEAFF. The chain recombines TRBV7-9 with TRBJ1-1; no clear D. CDR3 length equals 12 residues. V was pared by 3 bases and J by 1 base, with 3 bases between. CDR1 SEHNR and CDR2 FQNEAQ come from the germline V gene (reference sequence).

The rearrangement joins TRBV13 to TRBJ2-2; 11 positions match TRBD2. V trimming: 5 bases; J trimming: 3 bases; junction bases outside the gene matches: 5. The germline V gene has CDR1 PRHDT and CDR2 FYEKMQ (reference sequence). This CDR3 contains 16 residues. CDR3 bases: TGTGCCAGCAGCGCCGGGACTAGCGGCGACACCGGGGAGCTGTTTTTT. It is translated as CASSAGTSGDTGELFF.

V gene TRBV4-1 combines with J gene TRBJ2-5, with D maybe TRBD2 (6 bases). The CDR3 runs 15 residues. The V end was cut by 0 bases, the J end by 2 bases, with 10 bases between. Looked up from germline, CDR1 is MGHRA and CDR2 is YSYEKL. CDR3 in DNA: TGCGCCAGCAGCCAAGACCCTGGGGGGCAAGAGACCCAGTACTTC. Translation gives CASSQDPGGQETQYF.